A single sample gave rise to the 7 T cell receptor beta chains below, sequenced in a study of CD8 T cells in Susac syndrome. With random hexamers, reverse transcription was performed on about 0.5 to 1 ug of RNA. TCRdb reprocessed the immunoSEQ multiplex PCR reads via MiXCR and lists one record per CDR3 protein. The sample lists roughly 160,000 distinct CDR3 sequences; about 96% were seen once. The specimen sequenced was CD4+ T cells from PBMCs. The receptors originated from a human donor with Susac syndrome.

This chain connects TRBV4-2 to TRBJ2-5; the D gene is possibly TRBD1 (6 bases). Germline assignment: CDR1 LGHNA and CDR2 YNFKEQ. The CDR3 extends over 18 amino acids. Deletions cut 2 bases from V and 0 bases from J, with 19 bases between. The CDR3 sequence: CASSQFGQRGEYQETQYF. CDR3 in DNA: TGTGCCAGCAGCCAATTTGGACAGAGGGGAGAGTACCAAGAGACCCAGTACTTC.

The genes are TRBV5-1 and TRBJ1-5; the D is unclear. V was trimmed by 4 bases and J by 1 base, leaving 6 bases between them. From germline, CDR1 is SGHRS and CDR2 YFSETQ. The CDR3 loop spans 13 amino acids. Here the CDR3 reads CASSELSNQPQHF. The CDR3 bases are TGCGCCAGCAGCGAGCTAAGCAATCAGCCCCAGCATTTT.

The CDR3 bases are TGTGCCACCGCCGGCGGGGTGTCCCTGGAGACCCAGTACTTC. Translating gives CATAGGVSLETQYF. The chain employs TRBV24-1 and TRBJ2-5; weak D call: TRBD2 (6 bases). The V and J ends lost 9 bases and 5 bases respectively, with 18 bases between them. The CDR3 is made up of 14 amino acids. In germline, CDR1 is KGHDR, CDR2 SFDVKD.

This clonotype was observed a single time. The CDR3 is CASSQRQFSYNEQFF. The CDR3 bases are TGTGCCAGCAGCCAAAGACAGTTCTCCTACAATGAGCAGTTCTTC. This chain connects TRBV14 to TRBJ2-1, with a weak D call TRBD1 (5 bases). With 2 bases removed from V and 0 bases from J, the gap between germline ends came to 8 bases. The CDR3 is made up of 15 amino acids. Germline CDR1 reads SGHDN; CDR2 reads FVKESK.

As regards this clonotype: A read error may produce the germline difference seen at one junction end. The chain uses TRBV6-2 or TRBV6-3 and TRBJ2-6; 7 bases fit TRBD1. The germline gives CDR1 MNHEY, CDR2 SVGEGT. This CDR3 region has 14 residues. The CDR3 nucleotides are TGTGCCAGCAGTTACAGGGCAGGGGGCAACGTCCTGACTTTC. Protein: CASSYRAGGNVLTF.

The rearrangement joins TRBV4-2 to TRBJ2-3; 11 bases line up with TRBD2. V lost 1 base, J lost 3 bases, and 9 bases stayed unmatched. Germline V lookup: CDR1 LGHNA, CDR2 YNFKEQ. The CDR3 extends over 18 amino acids. The CDR3 DNA sequence: TGTGCCAGCAGCCAAGGTGATAGCGGGGGGGCCCGAACAGATACGCAGTATTTT. Translated: CASSQGDSGGARTDTQYF.

The genes are TRBV20-1 and TRBJ1-5, with D tentatively TRBD1 (5 bases). V lost 5 bases to trimming and J lost 0 bases, with 14 bases between them. CDR3 length equals 15 residues. CDR1 and CDR2 (germline): DFQATT, SNEGSKA (reference sequence). The CDR3 coding sequence is TGCAGTGCTGTGGAGACAGCTAATAGCAATCAGCCCCAGCATTTT. This encodes CSAVETANSNQPQHF.